This T cell receptor beta chain stems from a study of T-cell memory formation after mild COVID-19 (dated by TCRdb to about 2021). With regard to the full study: TCR sequence clusters from the two donors were largely donor specific. In two donors, T-cell clones that expanded and contracted after mild COVID-19 were tracked by sequencing TCRalpha and TCRbeta repertoires over time. Two young, previously healthy adult volunteers, one female and one male, were included in the cohort. The full study reports these points: Some responding clones were detected in pre-infection memory, which suggested that pre-existing cross-reactive memory T cells had joined the SARS-CoV-2 response. SARS-CoV-2 specificity of the second-wave clones peaking on day 37 was not confirmed. Contracting CD4+ clones turned up mainly in the CM and EM memory subsets, whereas EMRA was where CD8+ clones were enriched. Only a couple of mild cases were covered by the study, and larger cohorts that include severe cases with pre-infection samples were considered necessary. Clones contracting from day 15 to 85 had balanced CD4/CD8 phenotypes, while a second wave expanding from day 15 to 37 was biased towards CD4+.

Ficoll-Paque density gradient centrifugation was the method used to isolate PBMCs. From cysteine to phenylalanine, the CDR3 is 16 amino acids long. Only the CDR3 portion is preserved as DNA: 48 bases, with reading frame beginning at the first base. Trimming costs V 0 bases and J 4 bases, and their ends lie 15 bases apart. From the germline V gene, CDR1 is MNHEY and CDR2 is SVGAGI. Sequencing was carried out with an Illumina NovaSeq 6000. cDNA libraries for TCRalpha and TCRbeta were prepared by 5'RACE using constant-segment primers, with sample barcodes and unique molecular identifiers added. Trizol reagent was used to extract RNA from every sample. Libraries were amplified in two PCR steps, with a second sample barcode and Illumina TruSeq adapters added in the second step. Sequencing of the libraries was done on an Illumina NovaSeq, producing 2 x 150 bp paired-end reads. Per the original workflow: Demultiplexing of reads and collapsing into UMI-guided consensus sequences were performed with migec v1.2.7. Using mixcr v2.1.11, the UMI consensuses were aligned to TRA and TRB V and J templates and assembled into clonotypes. A clonotype was counted as expanded or contracted only when both edgeR and NoisET called the clonotype significant, with the noise models trained on biological replicates. For edgeR calls, the cutoffs were a false discovery rate-adjusted p below 0.01 and a log2 fold-change threshold of 1. As an exploratory analysis of dynamics, max-normalized trajectories of the 1000 most abundant clonotypes were examined by PCA with hierarchical clustering. Separately sequenced CD4+ and CD8+ repertoires were used to assign a CD4 or CD8 phenotype to each responding clone. Through fastp at Q25 and MiXCR, TCRdb rebuilt clones from the public reads, retaining in-frame beta chains. Rows with a matching CDR3 protein are joined into one entry that keeps the most common DNA and genes. For this entry, the V and J calls and clone size follow TCRdb and not the study's own pipeline. This sample comprises about 560,000 distinct CDR3 sequences, roughly 21% of them detected only once. Of the sample, around 7.7% is held by the ten largest clones.

Remarks on this clonotype: The antigen it recognizes is unknown. No clone much larger than this one lies a single base away; base qualities are absent.

This receptor was obtained from an adult woman who had mild COVID-19 (a few samples of this study predate the infection). The sample titles of this study are shuffled in the database, so cell type and time point are left out; the donor was told from shared clones. In this chain, TRBV6-5 is recombined with TRBJ1-2, with the identity of the D gene unclear. Sequencing input: PBMCs or a T cell subset sorted from them (not recorded which). This receptor has the CDR3 CASSYSRVPTSYGYTF. The DNA sequence is given as TGTGCCAGCAGTTACTCTCGGGTCCCGACCTCCTATGGCTACACCTTC.